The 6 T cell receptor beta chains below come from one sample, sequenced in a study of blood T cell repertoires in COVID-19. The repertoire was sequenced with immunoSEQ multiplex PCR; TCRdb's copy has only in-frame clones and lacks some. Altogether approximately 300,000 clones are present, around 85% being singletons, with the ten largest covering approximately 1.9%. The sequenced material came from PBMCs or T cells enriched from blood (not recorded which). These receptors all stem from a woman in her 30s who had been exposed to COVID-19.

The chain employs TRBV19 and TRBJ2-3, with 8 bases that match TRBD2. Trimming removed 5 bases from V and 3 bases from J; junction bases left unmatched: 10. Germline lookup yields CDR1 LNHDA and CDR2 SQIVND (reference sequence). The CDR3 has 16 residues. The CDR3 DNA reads TGTGCCAGTAGTCCCTGGGCGGGGGGCCGTACAGATACGCAGTATTTT. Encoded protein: CASSPWAGGRTDTQYF.

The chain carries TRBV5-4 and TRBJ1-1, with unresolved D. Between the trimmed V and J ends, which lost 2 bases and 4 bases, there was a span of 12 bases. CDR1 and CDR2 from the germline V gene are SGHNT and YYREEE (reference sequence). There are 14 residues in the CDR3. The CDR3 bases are TGTGCCAGCAGCTTAGTTACTCCAGGCACTGAAGCTTTCTTT. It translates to CASSLVTPGTEAFF.

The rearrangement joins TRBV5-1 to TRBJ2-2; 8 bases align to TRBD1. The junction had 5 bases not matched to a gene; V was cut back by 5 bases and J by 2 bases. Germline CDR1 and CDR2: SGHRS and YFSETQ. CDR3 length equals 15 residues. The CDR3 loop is CASSPGQGNTGELFF. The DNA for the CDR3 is TGCGCCAGCAGTCCTGGACAGGGCAACACCGGGGAGCTGTTTTTT.

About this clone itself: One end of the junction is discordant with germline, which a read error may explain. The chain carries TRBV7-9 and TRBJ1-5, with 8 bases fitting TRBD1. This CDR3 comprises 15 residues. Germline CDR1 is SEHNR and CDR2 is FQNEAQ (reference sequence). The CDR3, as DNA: TGTGCCAGCAGCCTAGCTACAGGGGGGAATCAGCCCCAGCATTTT. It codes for CASSLATGGNQPQHF.

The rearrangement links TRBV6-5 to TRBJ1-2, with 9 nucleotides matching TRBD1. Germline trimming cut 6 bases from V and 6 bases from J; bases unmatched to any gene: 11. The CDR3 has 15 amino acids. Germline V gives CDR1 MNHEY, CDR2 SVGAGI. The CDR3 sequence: CASRRGTGSENGYTF. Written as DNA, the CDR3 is TGTGCCAGCAGAAGAGGGACAGGGAGTGAGAATGGCTACACCTTC.

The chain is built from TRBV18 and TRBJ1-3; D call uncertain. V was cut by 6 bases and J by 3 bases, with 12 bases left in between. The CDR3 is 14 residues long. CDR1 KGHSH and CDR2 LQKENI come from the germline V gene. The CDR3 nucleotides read TGTGCCAGCTCCGGGGAGTCCTTTGGAAACACCATATATTTT. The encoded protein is CASSGESFGNTIYF.